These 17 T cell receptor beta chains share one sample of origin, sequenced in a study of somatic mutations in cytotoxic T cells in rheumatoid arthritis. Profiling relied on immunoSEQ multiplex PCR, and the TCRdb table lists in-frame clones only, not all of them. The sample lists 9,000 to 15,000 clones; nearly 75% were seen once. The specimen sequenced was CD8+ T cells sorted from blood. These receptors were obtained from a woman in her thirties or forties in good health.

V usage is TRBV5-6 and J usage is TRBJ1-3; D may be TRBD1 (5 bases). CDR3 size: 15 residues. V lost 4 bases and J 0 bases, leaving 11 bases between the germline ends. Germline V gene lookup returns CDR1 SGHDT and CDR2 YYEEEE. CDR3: CASSLGVNSGNTIYF. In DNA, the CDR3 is TGTGCCAGCAGCCTAGGGGTGAACTCTGGAAACACCATATATTTT.

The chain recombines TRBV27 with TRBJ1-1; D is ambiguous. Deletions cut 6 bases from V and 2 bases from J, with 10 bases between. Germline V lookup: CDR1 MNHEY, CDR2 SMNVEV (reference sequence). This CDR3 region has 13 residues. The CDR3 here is CASSRVSNTEAFF. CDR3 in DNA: TGTGCCAGCAGCCGGGTCTCAAACACTGAAGCTTTCTTT.

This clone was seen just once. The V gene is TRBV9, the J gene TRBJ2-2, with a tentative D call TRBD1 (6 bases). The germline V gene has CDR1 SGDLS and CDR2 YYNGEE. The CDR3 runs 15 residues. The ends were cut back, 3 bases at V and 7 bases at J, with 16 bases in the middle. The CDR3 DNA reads TGTGCCAGCAGCGCTGATCAGGGGTGGGACGGGGAGCTGTTTTTT. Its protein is CASSADQGWDGELFF.

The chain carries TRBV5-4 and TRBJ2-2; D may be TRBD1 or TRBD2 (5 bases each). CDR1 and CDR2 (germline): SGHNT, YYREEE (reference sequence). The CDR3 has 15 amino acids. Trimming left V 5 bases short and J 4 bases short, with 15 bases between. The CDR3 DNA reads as TGTGCCAGCAGTCCCTCGGGACCCACCACCGGGGAGCTGTTTTTT. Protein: CASSPSGPTTGELFF.

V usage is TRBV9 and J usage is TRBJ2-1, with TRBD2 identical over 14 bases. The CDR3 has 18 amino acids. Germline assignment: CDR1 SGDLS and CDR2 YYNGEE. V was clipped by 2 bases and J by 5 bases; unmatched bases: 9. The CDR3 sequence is CASSVSSQTSGRDNEQFF. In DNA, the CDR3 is TGTGCCAGCAGCGTCAGTTCCCAGACTAGCGGGAGGGACAATGAGCAGTTCTTC.

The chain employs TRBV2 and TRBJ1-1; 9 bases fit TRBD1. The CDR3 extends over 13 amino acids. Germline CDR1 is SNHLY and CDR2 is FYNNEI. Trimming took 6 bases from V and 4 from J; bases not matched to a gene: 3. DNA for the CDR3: TGTGCCAGCAGACCGACAGGGGGCACTGAAGCTTTCTTT. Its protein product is CASRPTGGTEAFF.

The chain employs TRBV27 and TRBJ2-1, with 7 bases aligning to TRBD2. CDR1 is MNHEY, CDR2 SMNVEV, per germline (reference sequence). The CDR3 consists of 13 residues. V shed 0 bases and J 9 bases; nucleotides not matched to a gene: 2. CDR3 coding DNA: TGTGCCAGCAGTTTATCGTGGGAGGGTGAGCAGTTCTTC. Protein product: CASSLSWEGEQFF.

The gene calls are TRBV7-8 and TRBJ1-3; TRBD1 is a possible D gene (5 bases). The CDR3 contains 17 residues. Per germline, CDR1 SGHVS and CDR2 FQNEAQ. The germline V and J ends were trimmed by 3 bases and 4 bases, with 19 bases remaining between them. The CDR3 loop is CASSFRVQGRRGNTIYF. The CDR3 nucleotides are TGTGCCAGCAGCTTCCGAGTGCAGGGTCGGAGAGGAAACACCATATATTTT.

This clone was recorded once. CDR3 amino acids: CASSFGSPNTEAFF. CDR3 coding DNA: TGTGCCAGCAGCTTTGGGAGCCCTAACACTGAAGCTTTCTTT. The J gene is TRBJ1-1, the V gene TRBV7-9; D unresolved. The CDR3 runs 14 residues. Trimming cost V 3 bases and J 2 bases, with 10 bases left between them. Looked up from germline, CDR1 is SEHNR and CDR2 is FQNEAQ (reference sequence).

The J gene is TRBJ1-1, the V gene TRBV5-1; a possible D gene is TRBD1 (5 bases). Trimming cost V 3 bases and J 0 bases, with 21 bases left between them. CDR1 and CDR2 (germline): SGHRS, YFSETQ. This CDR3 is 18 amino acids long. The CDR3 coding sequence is TGCGCCAGCAGCTCGGCGGATCGTGGGGACCGAATGAACACTGAAGCTTTCTTT. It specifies CASSSADRGDRMNTEAFF.

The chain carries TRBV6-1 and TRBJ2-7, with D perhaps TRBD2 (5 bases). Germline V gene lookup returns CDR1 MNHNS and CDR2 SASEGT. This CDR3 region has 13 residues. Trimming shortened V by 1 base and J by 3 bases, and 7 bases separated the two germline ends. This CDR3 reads CASSEGGIYEQYF. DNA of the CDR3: TGTGCCAGCAGTGAAGGAGGGATCTACGAGCAGTACTTC.

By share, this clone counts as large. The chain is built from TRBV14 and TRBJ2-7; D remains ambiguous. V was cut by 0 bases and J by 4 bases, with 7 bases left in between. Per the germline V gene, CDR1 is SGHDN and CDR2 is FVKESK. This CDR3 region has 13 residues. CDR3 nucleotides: TGTGCCAGCAGCCAAGATCCGTTGTACGAGCAGTACTTC. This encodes CASSQDPLYEQYF. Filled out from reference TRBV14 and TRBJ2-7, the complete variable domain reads EAGVTQFPSHSVIEKGQTVTLRCDPISGHDNLYWYRRVMGKEIKFLLHFVKESKQDESGMPNNRFLAERTGGTYSTLKVQPAELEDSGVYFCASSQDPLYEQYFGPGTRLTVT.

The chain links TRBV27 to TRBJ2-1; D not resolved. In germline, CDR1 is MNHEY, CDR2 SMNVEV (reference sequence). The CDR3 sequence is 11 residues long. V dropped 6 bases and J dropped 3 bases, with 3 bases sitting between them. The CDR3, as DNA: TGTGCCAGCAGCGACTACAATGAGCAGTTCTTC. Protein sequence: CASSDYNEQFF.

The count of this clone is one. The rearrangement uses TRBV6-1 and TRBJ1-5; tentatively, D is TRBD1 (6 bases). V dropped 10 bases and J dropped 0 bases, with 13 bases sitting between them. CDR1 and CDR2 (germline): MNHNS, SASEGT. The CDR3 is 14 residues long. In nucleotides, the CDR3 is TGTGCCACCAACAGGGATGATAGCAATCAGCCCCAGCATTTT. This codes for CATNRDDSNQPQHF.

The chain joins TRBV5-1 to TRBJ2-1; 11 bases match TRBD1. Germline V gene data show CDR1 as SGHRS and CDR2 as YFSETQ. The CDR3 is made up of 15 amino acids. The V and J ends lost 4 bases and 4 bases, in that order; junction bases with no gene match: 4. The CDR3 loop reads CASSIGQGAYNEQFF. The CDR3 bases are TGCGCCAGCAGCATCGGACAGGGGGCTTACAATGAGCAGTTCTTC.

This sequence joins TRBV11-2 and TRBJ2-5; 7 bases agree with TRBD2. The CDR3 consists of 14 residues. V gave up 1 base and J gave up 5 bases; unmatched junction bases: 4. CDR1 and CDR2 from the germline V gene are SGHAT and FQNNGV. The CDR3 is CASSLVWEGETQYF. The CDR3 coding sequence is TGTGCCAGCAGCTTAGTCTGGGAGGGGGAGACCCAGTACTTC.

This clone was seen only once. The CDR3: CSAKESIYGYTF. The DNA of the CDR3 is TGCAGCGCAAAGGAGAGTATCTATGGCTACACCTTC. This chain uses TRBV29-1 with TRBJ1-2; D is undetermined. Deletions cut 7 bases from V and 4 bases from J, with 13 bases between. Per the germline V gene, CDR1 is SQVTM and CDR2 is ANQGSEA. The CDR3 is 12 amino acids.